This TCR beta chain derives from a study of blood T cell repertoires in COVID-19. Study-wide background: Italy, Spain and the United States were the sources of the convalescent and acute COVID-19 samples.

Clones were sequenced by immunoSEQ multiplex PCR, and TCRdb holds only the in-frame ones, with some missing. This sample has 200,000 to 250,000 clones; 80% occur once, and the top ten carry 13%. The clonotype comes from a human donor in a cohort sampled during active COVID-19. The sample consisted of peripheral blood.

CDR3 bases: TGTGCCAGCAGCCAAACGCGGGTACGGGGTGAGCAGTTCTTC. Translation gives CASSQTRVRGEQFF. J is TRBJ2-1 and V is TRBV14; D might be TRBD2 (5 bases). Germline V lookup: CDR1 SGHDN, CDR2 FVKESK. V shed 2 bases and J shed 9 bases, with 14 bases lying between them. This CDR3 has 14 amino acids.